This T cell receptor beta chain was sequenced during a study of human T cells and chemical hapten exposure. This clonotype was counted between two and nine times. As to time point: patch test 3, about 24 weeks after DPC sensitization. Treatment of the sample: therapeutic diphenylcyclopropenone sensitization with weekly scalp DPC. V was trimmed by 4 bases and J by 0 bases, leaving 12 bases between them. Germline V gene data show CDR1 as MNHNS and CDR2 as SASEGT. The CDR3 length is 15 residues. From the RACE reads, TCRdb called clonotypes with MiXCR, one entry per CDR3 protein. The table lists some 89,000 distinct CDR3 sequences, 27% of them singletons.

The source is a man aged 35-49 years with alopecia areata. Some clones in this sample may be carry-over from other donors' samples. The sample consisted of whole blood, taken in connection with sensitization to the hapten diphenylcyclopropenone (DPC). This chain connects TRBV6-1 to TRBJ1-1; D call uncertain. Here the CDR3 reads CASSGQRKLNTEAFF. DNA of the CDR3: TGTGCCAGCAGTGGGCAGCGAAAACTGAACACTGAAGCTTTCTTT.